This T cell receptor beta chain was documented in a study of a mutant IDH1 vaccine in newly diagnosed glioma. The time point was: week 47, end of study. A 20-mer mutant IDH1 peptide at 300 ug was injected subcutaneously with topical imiquimod. The protocol was immunoSEQ multiplex PCR, while the TCRdb copy is restricted to in-frame clones and leaves out a portion. This table has about 34,000 clones, about 93% appearing once. Remarks on this clone: Antigen: not known.

Looked up from germline, CDR1 is WNHNN and CDR2 is SYGVQD (reference sequence). This CDR3 has 15 residues. V was trimmed by 4 bases and J by 0 bases, leaving 10 bases between them. The chain recombines TRBV10-1 with TRBJ2-1; possibly TRBD1 or TRBD2 for D (6 bases each). The source is a woman aged 40 to 50 with glioma. The specimen was PBMCs, collected from a glioma patient whose treatment included an IDH1 peptide vaccine. CDR3 in DNA: TGCGCCAGCAGTGCTGAGGGGGGCTCCTACAATGAGCAGTTCTTC. Translation gives CASSAEGGSYNEQFF.